This TCR beta chain appears in the sequencing data of a study of T cell repertoires in cytomegalovirus infection. For this clonotype: What it binds is not known.

The CDR3 sequence is 13 residues long. Germline CDR1 reads LNHDA; CDR2 reads SQIVND (reference sequence). The V end lost 0 bases, the J end lost 8 bases, and 11 bases lay between the germline ends. TCRdb recomputed calls from the reads with MiXCR, one row per CDR3 protein. The sample records some 700,000 distinct CDR3 sequences, less than 40% being singletons. Study findings and constraints: Frequencies of public TCR beta families were cumulated, and this identified carriers of CMV plus the relevant HLA.

The sample comprised PBMCs. The chain recombines TRBV19 with TRBJ2-7, with D uncertain. The TCR comes from a human donor in good health (CMV status not recorded). Some clones in this sample may be carry-over from other donors' samples. The chain's CDR3 is CASSIDTAGKQYF. CDR3 nucleotides: TGTGCCAGTAGTATAGATACGGCAGGAAAGCAGTACTTC.